This passage covers 8 T cell receptor gamma chains from one sample sequenced in a study of γδ T cells in repeated Plasmodium falciparum infection. Bulk repertoires came from Vgamma9/Vdelta2+ or Vdelta2-negative gammadelta T cells flow-sorted from PBMC. TCRdb re-called clones from the multiplex PCR reads via CATT. The table shows approximately 26,000 gamma-chain clones, with 3% occurring only once. Input material: gamma-delta T cells from blood. These receptor sequences come from a pool of human donors (malaria-infected and uninfected, not separated).

In its sample, this clone was seen many times. A much larger clone sits a single nucleotide away, making a read error possible. The sample contains more than one DNA sequence encoding this CDR3. The J gene is TRGJP2, the V gene TRGV2. TCRdb supplies no J gene; here it was assigned by aligning the nucleotide sequence to germline. CDR3 length: 14 amino acids. Germline V lookup: CDR1 EGSNGY, CDR2 YDSYNSKV. Unmatched junction bases numbered 8, after V lost 4 bases and J lost 6 bases. CDR3 in DNA: TGTGCCACCTGGGATGGGCCTGGTGATTGGATCAAGACGTTT. It is translated as CATWDGPGDWIKTF.

As to this clone: A read error likely explains why the TCRdb protein, taken from a much larger clone, differs from this DNA's translation at residue 3; the protein shown is translated from the DNA. The chain uses TRGV9 and TRGJP. No J segment appears in TCRdb, so it was assigned here by matching the sequence to germline. The CDR3 contains 18 residues. CDR1 and CDR2 from the germline V gene are GITISATS and ISYDGTV (reference sequence). The CDR3 DNA reads TGTGCCTCGTGGGAGGTGCTGACGAGAGAGTTGGGCAAAAAAATCAAGGTATTT. It translates to CASWEVLTRELGKKIKVF.

This clone has a count of ten or more. TCRdb attributes to this sequence the protein of a much larger clone, which differs from the DNA translation at residue 9; a read error is likely, and the protein displayed is translated from the DNA. The CDR3 region has the DNA TGTGCCACCTGGGACGGGCCGTGTCATTATAAGAAACTCTTT. Translation: CATWDGPCHYKKLF. The rearrangement joins TRGV2 to TRGJ1 or TRGJ2. TCRdb offers no J gene call, so here the DNA was matched to germline to obtain one. Germline loops: CDR1 EGSNGY, CDR2 YDSYNSKV. CDR3 length equals 14 residues. The V gene end was trimmed by 0 bases and the J gene end by 5 bases; junction bases not matched to a gene: 7.

This clone was picked up many times. TCRdb's protein, taken from a much larger clone, differs from this DNA's translation at residue 6, likely owing to a read error; the protein displayed comes from the DNA. The chain couples TRGV4 to TRGJ1 or TRGJ2. The CDR3 has 14 amino acids. Trimming at V came to 5 bases and at J to 7 bases, leaving 14 bases not matched to a gene. Germline loops: CDR1 EGSTGY, CDR2 YDSYTSSV. The chain's CDR3 is CATWALVGGYKKLF. In DNA, the CDR3 is TGTGCCACCTGGGCCCTGGTCGGAGGCTATAAGAAACTCTTT.

This clone was counted ten times or more. This sample includes further DNA sequences coding for the same CDR3. The chain employs TRGV9 and TRGJP1. V lost 3 bases and J lost 0; bases outside the gene matches: 4. This CDR3 contains 15 residues. Per the germline V gene, CDR1 is GITISATS and CDR2 is ISYDGTV (reference sequence). The CDR3 reads CALWEYYTTGWFKIF. As DNA, the CDR3 is TGTGCCTTGTGGGAGTATTATACCACTGGTTGGTTCAAGATATTT.

This clone came up many times. TCRdb has a much larger clone's protein, which differs at residue 2 from the translation of this DNA, likely because of a read error; what is shown is the protein translated from the DNA. DNA of the CDR3: TGTACCACCTGGGACAGGGTCGTTTATTATAAGAAACTCTTT. Protein: CTTWDRVVYYKKLF. This rearrangement joins TRGV3 to TRGJ1 or TRGJ2. Matching the DNA to germline supplied the J gene, which TCRdb does not give. Germline V gene sequence: CDR1 VTNTFY, CDR2 YDVSTARD (reference sequence). CDR3 length: 14 residues.

This clone was detected a few times. This DNA's translation differs at residue 5 from TCRdb's protein, which comes from a much larger clone; a read error is likely, and the protein shown is translated from the DNA. This sample also contains other DNA sequences that code for the same CDR3. The chain joins TRGV2 to TRGJ1 or TRGJ2. This CDR3 has 14 residues. CDR1 and CDR2 (germline): EGSNGY, YDSYNSKV. Here the CDR3 reads CATWGGFYYYKKLF. CDR3 sequence (DNA): TGTGCCACCTGGGGCGGGTTCTATTATTATAAGAAACTCTTT.

This clone was seen a handful of times. A read error is likely here: a far larger clone is one base away. It is unclear where the CDR3 begins or ends on the DNA, so no DNA is shown, and the CDR3 is as TCRdb lists it. Called V gene: TRGV9; the J gene was not called. Germline V CDR1 and CDR2: GITISATS, ISYDGTV (reference sequence). The CDR3 region is 28 residues in length, termini included. CDR3 region: CALFIIRNSLAVEQHWLSQVSIGRIQHF.